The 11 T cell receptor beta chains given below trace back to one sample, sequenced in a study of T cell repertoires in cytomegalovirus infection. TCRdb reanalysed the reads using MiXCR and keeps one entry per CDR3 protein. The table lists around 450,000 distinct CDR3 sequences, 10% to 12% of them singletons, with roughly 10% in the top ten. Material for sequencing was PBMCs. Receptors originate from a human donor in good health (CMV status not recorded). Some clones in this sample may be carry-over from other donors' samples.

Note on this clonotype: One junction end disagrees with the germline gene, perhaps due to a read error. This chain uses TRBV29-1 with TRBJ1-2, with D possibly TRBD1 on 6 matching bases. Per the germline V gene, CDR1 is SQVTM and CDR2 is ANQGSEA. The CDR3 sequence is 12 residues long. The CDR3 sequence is CSVWDTLNGYTF. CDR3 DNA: TGCAGCGTCTGGGACACGCTCAATGGGTACACCTTC.

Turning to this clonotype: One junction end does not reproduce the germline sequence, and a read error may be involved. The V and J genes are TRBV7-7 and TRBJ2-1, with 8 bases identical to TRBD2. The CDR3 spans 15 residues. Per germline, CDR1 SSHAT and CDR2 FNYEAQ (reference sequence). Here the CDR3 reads CASSRGGAGIYEQFF. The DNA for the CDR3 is TGTGCTAGCAGCCGGGGGGGGGCAGGCATTTATGAGCAGTTCTTC.

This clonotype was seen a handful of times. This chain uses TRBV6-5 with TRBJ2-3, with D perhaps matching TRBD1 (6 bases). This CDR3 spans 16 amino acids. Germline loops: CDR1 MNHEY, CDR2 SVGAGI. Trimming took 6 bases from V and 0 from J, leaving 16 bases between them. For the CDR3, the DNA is TGTGCCAGCAGACTACTGAAAGGGGGAAGCACAGATACGCAGTATTTT. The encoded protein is CASRLLKGGSTDTQYF.

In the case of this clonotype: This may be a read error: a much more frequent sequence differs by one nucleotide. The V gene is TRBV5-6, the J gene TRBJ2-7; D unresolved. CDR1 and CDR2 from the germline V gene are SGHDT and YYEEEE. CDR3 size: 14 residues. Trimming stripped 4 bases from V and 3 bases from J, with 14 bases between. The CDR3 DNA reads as TGTGCCAGCAGCCCGGGTCACAGTCTCTACGAGCAGTACTTC. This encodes CASSPGHSLYEQYF.

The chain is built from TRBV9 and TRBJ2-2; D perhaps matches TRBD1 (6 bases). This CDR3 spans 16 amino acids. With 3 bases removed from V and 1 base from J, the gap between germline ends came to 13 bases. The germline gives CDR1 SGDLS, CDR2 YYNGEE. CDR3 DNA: TGTGCCAGCAGCGCTGGACAGCCCGAGAACACCGGGGAGCTGTTTTTT. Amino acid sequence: CASSAGQPENTGELFF.

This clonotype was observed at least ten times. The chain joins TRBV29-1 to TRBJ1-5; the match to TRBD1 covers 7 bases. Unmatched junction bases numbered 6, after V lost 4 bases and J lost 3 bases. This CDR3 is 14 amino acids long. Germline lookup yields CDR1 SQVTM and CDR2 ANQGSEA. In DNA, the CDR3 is TGCAGCGTTGGACAACAGGGGAACAATCAGCCCCAGCATTTT. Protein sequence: CSVGQQGNNQPQHF. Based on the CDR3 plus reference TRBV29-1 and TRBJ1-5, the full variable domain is SAVISQKPSRDICQRGTSLTIQCQVDSQVTMMFWYRQQPGQSLTLIATANQGSEATYESGFVIDKFPISRPNLTFSTLTVSNMSPEDSSIYLCSVGQQGNNQPQHFGDGTRLSIL.

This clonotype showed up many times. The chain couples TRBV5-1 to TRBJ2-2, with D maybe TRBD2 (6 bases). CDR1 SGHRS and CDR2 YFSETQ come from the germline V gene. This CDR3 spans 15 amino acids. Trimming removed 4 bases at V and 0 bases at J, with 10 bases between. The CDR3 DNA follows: TGCGCCAGCAGCCTAAGGGAGGCGAACACCGGGGAGCTGTTTTTT. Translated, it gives CASSLREANTGELFF.

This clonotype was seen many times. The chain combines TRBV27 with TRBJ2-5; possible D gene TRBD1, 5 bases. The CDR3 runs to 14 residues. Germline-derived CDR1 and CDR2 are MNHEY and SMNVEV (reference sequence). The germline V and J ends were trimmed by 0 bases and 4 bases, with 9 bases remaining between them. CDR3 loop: CASSLSGPRETQYF. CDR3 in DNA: TGTGCCAGCAGTTTATCGGGGCCCAGAGAGACCCAGTACTTC.

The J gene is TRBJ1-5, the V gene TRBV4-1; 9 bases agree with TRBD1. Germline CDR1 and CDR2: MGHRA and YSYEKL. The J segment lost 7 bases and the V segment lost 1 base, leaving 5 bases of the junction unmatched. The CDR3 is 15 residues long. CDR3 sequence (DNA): TGCGCCAGCAGCCAAGTTTTAACAGGGGGCCAGCCCCAGCATTTT. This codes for CASSQVLTGGQPQHF.

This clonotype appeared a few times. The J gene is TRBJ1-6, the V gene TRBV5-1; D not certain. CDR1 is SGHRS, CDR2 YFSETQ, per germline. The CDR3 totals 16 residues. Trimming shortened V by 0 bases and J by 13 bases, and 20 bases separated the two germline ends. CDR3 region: CASSLVAQSSVLPLHF. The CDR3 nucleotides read TGCGCCAGCAGCTTGGTAGCCCAGTCATCTGTTTTGCCCCTCCACTTT.

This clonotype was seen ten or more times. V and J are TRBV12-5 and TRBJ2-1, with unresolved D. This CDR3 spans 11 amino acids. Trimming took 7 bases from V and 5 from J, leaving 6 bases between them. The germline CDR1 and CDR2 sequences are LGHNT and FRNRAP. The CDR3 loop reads CASARNNEQFF. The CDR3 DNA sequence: TGTGCTAGTGCTCGAAACAATGAGCAGTTCTTC.